Listed here are 21 T cell receptor beta chains from one sample, sequenced in a study of identical twins. TCRdb re-analysed the 5' RACE reads in MiXCR, keeping a single row per CDR3 protein. Of some 570,000 distinct CDR3 sequences listed, under 25% are singletons. This same sample was also part of a study on yellow fever vaccine responses in identical twins.

Sequencing used CD4+ T cells sorted from blood. The receptors originated from a woman aged 18-29 years in good health.

The chain joins TRBV4-2 to TRBJ2-7, with TRBD2 matching 10 bases. The CDR3 is made up of 16 amino acids. J was trimmed by 6 bases and V by 1 base; bases with no gene match: 9. Germline V gene data show CDR1 as LGHNA and CDR2 as YNFKEQ. CDR3: CASSQALPSGSSEQYF. The CDR3, as DNA: TGTGCCAGCAGCCAAGCCCTCCCTAGCGGGAGTTCCGAGCAGTACTTC.

This clonotype was observed a handful of times. The chain recombines TRBV7-9 with TRBJ2-2; 8 nucleotides align to TRBD2. CDR3 length equals 16 residues. V lost 6 bases to trimming and J lost 2 bases; unmatched junction nucleotides: 8. Germline V gene lookup returns CDR1 SEHNR and CDR2 FQNEAQ (reference sequence). CDR3 nucleotides: TGTGCCAGCAGTCGCGCGGGGGGCGCAAACACCGGGGAGCTGTTTTTT. It is translated as CASSRAGGANTGELFF.

The DNA for the CDR3 is TGTGCCAGCAGCTCCGAGGGAGCCCGCTACGAGCAGTACTTC. The encoded protein is CASSSEGARYEQYF. The rearrangement links TRBV7-9 to TRBJ2-7, with a possible D match to TRBD2 (5 bases). This CDR3 is built from 14 residues. Germline V gives CDR1 SEHNR, CDR2 FQNEAQ (reference sequence). Trimming took 4 bases from V and 3 from J, leaving 13 bases between them. The full variable domain, completed using reference TRBV7-9 and TRBJ2-7, is DTGVSQNPRHKITKRGQNVTFRCDPISEHNRLYWYRQTLGQGPEFLTYFQNEAQLEKSRLLSDRFSAERPKGSFSTLEIQRTEQGDSAMYLCASSSEGARYEQYFGPGTRLTVT.

This sequence joins TRBV18 and TRBJ2-3; D not resolved. V gave up 1 base and J gave up 0 bases, with 11 bases separating them. CDR1 KGHSH and CDR2 LQKENI come from the germline V gene. This CDR3 is built from 16 residues. CDR3 nucleotide sequence: TGTGCCAGCTCACCACTGCTGGAAGTCAGCACAGATACGCAGTATTTT. Translation gives CASSPLLEVSTDTQYF.

This clonotype showed up just a few times. The genes are TRBV29-1 and TRBJ1-1; D possibly corresponds to TRBD1 (5 bases). Trimming removed 3 bases at V and 6 bases at J, with 14 bases between. The CDR3 length is 13 residues. The germline CDR1 and CDR2 sequences are SQVTM and ANQGSEA. The DNA of the CDR3 is TGCAGCGTTGACGACAGAGGGGCCGCTGAAGCTTTCTTT. It translates to CSVDDRGAAEAFF.

V usage is TRBV20-1 and J usage is TRBJ2-3; D possibly corresponds to TRBD2 (6 bases). The CDR3 runs 14 residues. The germline V and J ends were trimmed by 1 base and 1 base, with 9 bases remaining between them. Germline V gene lookup returns CDR1 DFQATT and CDR2 SNEGSKA (reference sequence). This chain's CDR3 is CSARVERGTDTQYF. The CDR3, as DNA: TGCAGTGCTAGAGTGGAGCGGGGCACAGATACGCAGTATTTT.

Only a few counts were recorded for this clonotype. The rearrangement links TRBV12-3 or TRBV12-4 to TRBJ2-1; the D is unclear. This CDR3 has 13 residues. Trimming shortened V by 4 bases and J by 6 bases, and 10 bases separated the two germline ends. The CDR3 nucleotides read TGTGCCAGCAGTTCGAGAGTACTCAATGAGCAGTTCTTC. Its protein product is CASSSRVLNEQFF.

J is TRBJ2-5 and V is TRBV24-1, with 9 bases lining up with TRBD2. This CDR3 has 15 residues. V was pared by 2 bases and J by 4 bases, with 4 bases of the junction left unmatched. Germline-derived CDR1 and CDR2 are KGHDR and SFDVKD. CDR3 sequence: CATSDYRGGVETQYF. Here the CDR3 DNA reads TGTGCCACCAGTGATTACCGCGGGGGGGTAGAGACCCAGTACTTC.

Only a few counts were recorded for this clonotype. The CDR3 DNA follows: TGCGCCAGCTCAGGATGGCAGGGGAACACCGGGGAGCTGTTTTTT. Translated: CASSGWQGNTGELFF. The rearrangement links TRBV5-1 to TRBJ2-2, with a possible D match to TRBD1 (5 bases). The V gene lost 7 bases and the J gene lost 1 base, with 14 bases spanning the gap. Germline V gives CDR1 SGHRS, CDR2 YFSETQ. This CDR3 region has 15 residues.

The chain employs TRBV7-8 and TRBJ2-5; D is undetermined. The germline gives CDR1 SGHVS, CDR2 FQNEAQ. CDR3 size: 15 residues. Trimming took off 1 base at V and 5 bases at J, with 14 bases between the two ends. The CDR3 loop reads CASSLEDLGLETQYF. The CDR3 nucleotides are TGTGCCAGCAGCTTAGAAGATCTGGGTCTGGAGACCCAGTACTTC.

The chain couples TRBV2 to TRBJ1-1; tentative D call: TRBD1 (5 bases). The CDR3 sequence is 15 residues long. Germline CDR1 SNHLY, CDR2 FYNNEI. The V end was cut by 6 bases, the J end by 0 bases, with 14 bases between. The CDR3 protein is CASSPSRVLNTEAFF. The DNA for the CDR3 is TGTGCCAGCAGCCCGTCCAGGGTCCTGAACACTGAAGCTTTCTTT.

The table lists this clonotype with a few counts. The genes are TRBV27 and TRBJ2-2; D unclear. This CDR3 contains 15 residues. Trimming stripped 0 bases from V and 4 bases from J, with 9 bases between. Germline CDR1 reads MNHEY; CDR2 reads SMNVEV (reference sequence). DNA of the CDR3: TGTGCCAGCAGTTTATCTTGGGGTAGCACCGGGGAGCTGTTTTTT. It yields the protein CASSLSWGSTGELFF.

This clonotype was counted between two and nine times. V is TRBV9 and J is TRBJ2-1, with D maybe TRBD1 (5 bases). Trimming pared 6 bases from V and 2 bases from J, leaving 12 bases between. CDR1 SGDLS and CDR2 YYNGEE come from the germline V gene. The CDR3 has 14 amino acids. The CDR3 spells CASNPGYPYNEQFF. CDR3 DNA sequence: TGTGCCAGCAATCCAGGGTACCCCTACAATGAGCAGTTCTTC.

The chain couples TRBV7-8 to TRBJ2-5; 12 nucleotides match TRBD2. This CDR3 region has 15 residues. Per the germline V gene, CDR1 is SGHVS and CDR2 is FQNEAQ. Losses at the gene ends were 5 bases for V and 4 bases for J; bases not matched to a gene: 5. The CDR3 sequence: CASSVGLAGPETQYF. As DNA, the CDR3 is TGTGCCAGCAGCGTCGGACTAGCGGGACCAGAGACCCAGTACTTC.

There are a few counts of this clonotype. In DNA form, the CDR3 reads TGTGCCAGCAATCGACAGGGAGGAAGGATCGGGGAGCTGTTTTTT. This encodes CASNRQGGRIGELFF. The genes are TRBV2 and TRBJ2-2, with D possibly matching TRBD1 (7 bases). With 7 bases removed from V and 7 bases from J, the gap between germline ends came to 19 bases. The germline CDR1 and CDR2 sequences are SNHLY and FYNNEI. CDR3 length: 15 amino acids.

The chain couples TRBV5-1 to TRBJ2-5; 10 bases match TRBD2. Per germline, CDR1 SGHRS and CDR2 YFSETQ. The CDR3 length is 17 residues. J was trimmed by 1 base and V by 0 bases; bases with no gene match: 6. The CDR3 here is CASSLGSSGGIQETQYF. For the CDR3, the DNA is TGCGCCAGCAGCTTGGGTTCTAGCGGGGGAATCCAAGAGACCCAGTACTTC.

The sample holds a few counts of this clonotype. The chain combines TRBV3-1 with TRBJ1-1; D uncertain. The length of the CDR3 is 13 residues. V dropped 8 bases and J dropped 2 bases, with 12 bases sitting between them. Germline V gene data show CDR1 as LGHDT and CDR2 as YNNKEL (reference sequence). Written as DNA, the CDR3 is TGTGCCAGCCAGAACTCGGGTAACACTGAAGCTTTCTTT. This sequence encodes CASQNSGNTEAFF.

The chain couples TRBV7-9 to TRBJ2-1; possibly TRBD1 for D (6 bases). Trimming pared 3 bases from V and 6 bases from J, leaving 15 bases between. CDR1 and CDR2 (germline): SEHNR, FQNEAQ (reference sequence). The CDR3 runs to 15 residues. As DNA, the CDR3 is TGTGCCAGCAGCTTGACTAACAAAGGGGGCAATGAGCAGTTCTTC. Amino acid sequence: CASSLTNKGGNEQFF.

This chain links TRBV25-1 with TRBJ1-1; D is unclear. V was clipped by 2 bases and J by 2 bases, with 6 bases between them. Germline V gene sequence: CDR1 MGHDK, CDR2 SYGVNS. CDR3 length: 13 amino acids. In DNA form, the CDR3 reads TGTGCCAGCAGTGAACATGGTAACACTGAAGCTTTCTTT. Translation: CASSEHGNTEAFF.

This clonotype has a handful of counts. V and J are TRBV28 and TRBJ2-4; the D is unclear. Deletions cut 10 bases from V and 3 bases from J, with 4 bases between. The germline gives CDR1 MDHEN, CDR2 SYDVKM. The CDR3 consists of 10 residues. The CDR3 DNA follows: TGTGCCACCCTCAAAAACATTCAGTACTTC. This codes for CATLKNIQYF.

The rearrangement links TRBV2 to TRBJ2-2, with 8 bases aligning to TRBD1. Germline CDR1 SNHLY, CDR2 FYNNEI. The CDR3 has 14 amino acids. V shed 7 bases, J shed 3 bases, and the junction held 4 bases outside the gene matches. CDR3 protein: CASTGQGYTGELFF. The CDR3 DNA follows: TGTGCCAGCACCGGACAGGGTTACACCGGGGAGCTGTTTTTT. Combining the CDR3 with reference TRBV2 and TRBJ2-2 gives the whole variable domain EPEVTQTPSHQVTQMGQEVILRCVPISNHLYFYWYRQILGQKVEFLVSFYNNEISEKSEIFDDQFSVERPDGSNFTLKIRSTKLEDSAMYFCASTGQGYTGELFFGEGSRLTVL.